Below, 23 T cell receptor beta chains from the same sample are listed, as sequenced in a study of vaccination and CD4 T cells after COVID-19. CD4+ T cells that had been cultured provided DNA sequenced with the Oncomine TCR Beta short-read assay. TCRdb reprocessed the PCR reads via MiXCR and lists one record per CDR3 protein. Among 20,000 to 30,000 distinct CDR3 sequences listed, 50% to 75% were seen once. Antigens for these TCRs are unknown. Documented treatment: approximately 10-day PBMC culture with coronavirus spike peptide pools or control peptides (ViraFEST assay). The sample comprised CD4+ T cells from blood, cultured in vitro. These receptors were collected from a human donor who had recovered from COVID-19.

This rearrangement joins TRBV19 to TRBJ2-7, with 7 bases lining up with TRBD1. CDR3 length equals 14 residues. V lost 5 bases to trimming and J lost 0 bases; unmatched junction nucleotides: 4. Germline V CDR1 and CDR2: LNHDA, SQIVND (reference sequence). The CDR3 nucleotides are TGTGCCAGTAGTCTGACAGGGAGCTCCTACGAGCAGTACTTC. Amino acids: CASSLTGSSYEQYF.

The genes are TRBV7-2 and TRBJ2-3; 7 nucleotides align to TRBD2. V dropped 5 bases and J dropped 3; count of bases not matched to a gene: 11. The V gene's germline CDR1 is SGHTA and CDR2 FQGNSA. This CDR3 is 16 amino acids long. The CDR3 sequence: CASSGRGGRSTDTQYF. The CDR3 nucleotides are TGTGCCAGCAGCGGGAGAGGCGGGAGATCGACAGATACGCAGTATTTT.

This rearrangement joins TRBV6-1 to TRBJ2-7; 7 positions agree with TRBD1. Germline V gives CDR1 MNHNS, CDR2 SASEGT. Trimming removed 5 bases from V and 6 bases from J; junction bases left unmatched: 10. The CDR3 spans 14 residues. CDR3 amino acids: CASSPLEGAREQYF. CDR3 bases: TGTGCCAGCAGTCCCCTTGAGGGGGCTCGCGAGCAGTACTTC.

The chain recombines TRBV20-1 with TRBJ1-5; no definite D call. The ends were cut back, 0 bases at V and 3 bases at J, with 12 bases in the middle. This CDR3 contains 15 residues. CDR1 is DFQATT, CDR2 SNEGSKA, per germline (reference sequence). The CDR3 DNA sequence: TGCAGTGCTAGAGATCGTCGGGCACCCAATCAGCCCCAGCATTTT. It specifies CSARDRRAPNQPQHF.

J is TRBJ1-2 and V is TRBV20-1; D perhaps matches TRBD1 (6 bases). Looked up from germline, CDR1 is DFQATT and CDR2 is SNEGSKA (reference sequence). CDR3 size: 14 residues. The V gene lost 5 bases and the J gene lost 4 bases, with 17 bases spanning the gap. The CDR3: CSAYHRASGYGYTF. DNA of the CDR3: TGCAGTGCTTATCACAGGGCATCGGGCTATGGCTACACCTTC.

A word on this clonotype: Sequence at one end of the junction differs from germline and may be a read error. CDR3 sequence: CVSSTQRETQYF. CDR3 bases: TGTGTCAGCAGCACCCAGAGGGAGACCCAGTACTTC. The rearrangement uses TRBV7-9 and TRBJ2-5; no clear D. In germline, CDR1 is SEHNR, CDR2 FQNEAQ (reference sequence). This CDR3 has 12 residues.

The chain is built from TRBV7-2 and TRBJ2-7; 9 positions match TRBD2. V dropped 3 bases and J dropped 2; count of bases not matched to a gene: 8. Germline values: CDR1 SGHTA, CDR2 FQGNSA. CDR3 length: 16 residues. The CDR3 DNA sequence: TGTGCCAGCAGCTTCGGCGGGGGCGGGGGGGCCTACGAGCAGTACTTC. The encoded protein is CASSFGGGGGAYEQYF.

The chain links TRBV20-1 to TRBJ1-3; TRBD1 matches at 7 bases. The V segment lost 6 bases and the J segment 0 bases; nucleotides outside the gene matches: 11. The CDR3 runs to 16 residues. Germline CDR1 reads DFQATT; CDR2 reads SNEGSKA (reference sequence). CDR3 loop: CSARDSLYDSGNTIYF. DNA for the CDR3: TGCAGTGCCCGGGACAGCCTTTACGACTCTGGAAACACCATATATTTT.

This chain links TRBV24-1 with TRBJ1-5; no reliable D call. The V and J ends lost 4 bases and 0 bases respectively, with 9 bases between them. The CDR3 has 15 amino acids. Germline V gives CDR1 KGHDR, CDR2 SFDVKD. The CDR3 sequence: CATSDGSYSNQPQHF. The CDR3 DNA follows: TGTGCCACCAGTGACGGCTCTTATAGCAATCAGCCCCAGCATTTT.

The J gene is TRBJ2-7, the V gene TRBV27; no clear D. This CDR3 contains 15 residues. Per germline, CDR1 MNHEY and CDR2 SMNVEV (reference sequence). V lost 6 bases and J 1 base, leaving 16 bases between the germline ends. CDR3 protein: CASSSPTVGSYEQYF. The CDR3 DNA follows: TGTGCCAGCAGCTCTCCGACGGTGGGATCCTACGAGCAGTACTTC.

This sequence joins TRBV6-2 or TRBV6-3 and TRBJ1-5, with D unclear. This CDR3 region has 13 residues. CDR1 is MNHEY and CDR2 is SVGEGT in the germline V gene. The germline V and J ends were trimmed by 0 bases and 6 bases, with 6 bases remaining between them. CDR3 coding DNA: TGTGCCAGCAGTTACTCGGTCGGTCAGCCCCAGCATTTT. This sequence encodes CASSYSVGQPQHF.

The chain recombines TRBV7-2 with TRBJ1-1, with 7 bases that match TRBD1. The CDR3 runs to 15 residues. V lost 3 bases, J lost 3 bases, and 7 bases stayed unmatched. The germline gives CDR1 SGHTA, CDR2 FQGNSA. Written as DNA, the CDR3 is TGTGCCAGCAGCTTTGAGGACAGGCTGGACACTGAAGCTTTCTTT. This codes for CASSFEDRLDTEAFF.

The V and J genes are TRBV20-1 and TRBJ2-2, with 7 bases fitting TRBD1. The CDR3 loop spans 15 amino acids. Trimming took 4 bases from V and 6 from J; bases not matched to a gene: 11. Looked up from germline, CDR1 is DFQATT and CDR2 is SNEGSKA (reference sequence). The CDR3 here is CSAKRQGKMAGELFF. The CDR3, as DNA: TGCAGTGCTAAACGACAGGGAAAGATGGCCGGGGAGCTGTTTTTT.

The chain links TRBV20-1 to TRBJ1-1; D is unresolved. Germline CDR1 reads DFQATT; CDR2 reads SNEGSKA (reference sequence). The CDR3 consists of 14 residues. The V and J ends lost 5 bases and 8 bases respectively, with 21 bases between them. CDR3 sequence reads: CSASSPLVDREAFF. DNA for the CDR3: TGCAGTGCTTCCTCCCCCTTGGTGGACCGGGAAGCTTTCTTT.

CDR3 sequence: CASSLEAVRGYGYTF. DNA for the CDR3: TGTGCCAGCAGCTTAGAGGCAGTCCGGGGGTATGGCTACACCTTC. The gene calls are TRBV7-2 and TRBJ1-2; a weak D match, TRBD1 (5 bases). Germline V gene data show CDR1 as SGHTA and CDR2 as FQGNSA. The V end was cut by 1 base, the J end by 5 bases, with 14 bases between. This CDR3 is 15 amino acids long.

This chain uses TRBV6-1 with TRBJ1-5; D not certain. From germline, CDR1 is MNHNS and CDR2 SASEGT. The CDR3 extends over 12 amino acids. Deletions cut 6 bases from V and 5 bases from J, with 8 bases between. CDR3 protein: CASRRVDQPQHF. The DNA of the CDR3 is TGTGCCAGCAGACGGGTGGATCAGCCCCAGCATTTT.

The J gene is TRBJ1-1, the V gene TRBV29-1; D perhaps matches TRBD1 (5 bases). CDR1 is SQVTM and CDR2 is ANQGSEA in the germline V gene. The CDR3 length is 14 residues. Trimming took off 3 bases at V and 6 bases at J, with 17 bases between the two ends. The CDR3 DNA reads TGCAGCGTTGACAACGTAGGGGCCGGGGCTGAAGCTTTCTTT. Its protein product is CSVDNVGAGAEAFF.

The CDR3 loop reads CASHKGGTPVPETQYF. Here the CDR3 DNA reads TGTGCCAGCCACAAGGGCGGGACCCCGGTTCCAGAGACCCAGTACTTC. The chain combines TRBV27 with TRBJ2-5; D is perhaps TRBD2 (6 bases). The V end was cut by 8 bases, the J end by 4 bases, with 23 bases between. This CDR3 has 16 amino acids. Germline V gene lookup returns CDR1 MNHEY and CDR2 SMNVEV (reference sequence).

The chain employs TRBV21-1 and TRBJ1-3. TRBV21-1 is termed a pseudogene. The CDR3 covers 16 residues. CDR3 in amino acids: CASSPWGVDPGNTIYF. The CDR3 DNA follows: TGTGCCAGCAGCCCGTGGGGAGTGGACCCTGGAAACACCATATATTTT.

The rearrangement links TRBV6-2 or TRBV6-3 to TRBJ1-2, with no clear D. V dropped 6 bases and J dropped 0 bases, with 8 bases sitting between them. Germline CDR1 and CDR2: MNHEY and SVGEGT. CDR3 length: 13 amino acids. CDR3 amino acids: CASRRVANYGYTF. The CDR3, as DNA: TGTGCCAGCAGAAGAGTAGCTAACTATGGCTACACCTTC.

The chain uses TRBV7-6 and TRBJ2-7; TRBD1 matches at 9 bases. Germline V gene data show CDR1 as SGHVS and CDR2 as FNYEAQ. V lost 5 bases, J lost 5 bases, and 13 bases stayed unmatched. The CDR3 is 16 amino acids. CDR3 protein: CASSPADRGFPHEQYF. Written as DNA, the CDR3 is TGTGCCAGCAGCCCCGCCGACAGGGGGTTTCCCCACGAGCAGTACTTC.

The chain has TRBV6-1 and TRBJ2-3; 8 bases agree with TRBD1. The junction had 6 bases not matched to a gene; V was cut back by 4 bases and J by 0 bases. This CDR3 region has 16 residues. Germline V lookup: CDR1 MNHNS, CDR2 SASEGT. CDR3 nucleotide sequence: TGTGCCAGCAGTGTAATCAGGGGGCGAAGCACAGATACGCAGTATTTT. Its translation: CASSVIRGRSTDTQYF.

The V gene is TRBV6-1, the J gene TRBJ1-1; TRBD1 agrees at 8 bases. The ends lost 7 bases at V and 4 bases at J; junction bases unmatched: 8. This CDR3 region has 14 residues. Germline V gene lookup returns CDR1 MNHNS and CDR2 SASEGT. For the CDR3, the DNA is TGTGCCAGCAATACCGACAGGGGCGGCACTGAAGCTTTCTTT. Its protein is CASNTDRGGTEAFF.